This TCR beta chain was obtained from a study of cytomegalovirus exposure and HLA in healthy donors. Looking at the study overall: The early release's HLA-typed donors yielded some 85 million unique TCRs. The Caucasian-associated ancestry cluster contained 81% of the 398 genotyped donors.

Broader study findings: Overall, about 160 TCR beta chains were annotated as cytomegalovirus-associated. Upon later analysis, HLA-associated TCR beta chains proved more clonally expanded than other, equally common chains.

The PCR was carried out with 60 Vbeta primers and 13 Jbeta primers. The data were produced by immunoSEQ multiplex PCR, yet TCRdb's version contains in-frame clones alone and is incomplete. Counted here are about 190,000 clones, about 82% occurring once; the ten biggest clones make up approximately 2.4%. The table lists this clone with a few counts. The antigen remains undetermined. The CDR3 totals 15 residues. From germline, CDR1 is LNHNV and CDR2 YYDKDF (reference sequence). V was cut by 6 bases and J by 6 bases, with 18 bases left in between. The sequencing sample was made of PBMCs. This clonotype originated in a male donor in good health and CMV-seronegative. This chain connects TRBV15 to TRBJ1-5, with unresolved D. The CDR3 here is CATRNGSGGIQPQHF. The CDR3 region has the DNA TGTGCCACCAGGAACGGGTCGGGAGGAATTCAGCCCCAGCATTTT.